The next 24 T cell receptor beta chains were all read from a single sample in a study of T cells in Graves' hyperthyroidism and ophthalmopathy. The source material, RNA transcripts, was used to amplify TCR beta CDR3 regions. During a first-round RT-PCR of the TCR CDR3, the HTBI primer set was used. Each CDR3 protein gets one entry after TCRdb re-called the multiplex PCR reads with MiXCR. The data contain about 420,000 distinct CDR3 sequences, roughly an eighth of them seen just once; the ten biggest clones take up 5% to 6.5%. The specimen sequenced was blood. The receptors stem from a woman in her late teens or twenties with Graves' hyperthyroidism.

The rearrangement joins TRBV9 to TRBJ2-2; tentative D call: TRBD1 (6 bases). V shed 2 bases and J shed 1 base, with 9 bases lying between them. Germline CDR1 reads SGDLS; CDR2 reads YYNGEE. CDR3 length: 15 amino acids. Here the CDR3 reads CASSVSGQNTGELFF. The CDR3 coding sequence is TGTGCCAGCAGCGTTTCGGGACAGAACACCGGGGAGCTGTTTTTT.

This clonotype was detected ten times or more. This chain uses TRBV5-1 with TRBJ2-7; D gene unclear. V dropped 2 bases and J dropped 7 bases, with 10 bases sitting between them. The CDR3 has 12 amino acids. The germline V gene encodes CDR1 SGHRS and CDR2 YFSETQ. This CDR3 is CASSFDRMEQYF. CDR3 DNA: TGCGCCAGCAGCTTTGATAGGATGGAGCAGTACTTC.

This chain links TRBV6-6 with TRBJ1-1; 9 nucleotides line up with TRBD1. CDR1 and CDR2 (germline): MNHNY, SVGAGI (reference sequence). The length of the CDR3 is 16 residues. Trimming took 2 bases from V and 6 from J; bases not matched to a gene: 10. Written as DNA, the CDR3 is TGTGCCAGCAGTTACACCTCCGGGACAGGGAGACCTGAAGCTTTCTTT. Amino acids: CASSYTSGTGRPEAFF.

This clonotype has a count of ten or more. In nucleotides, the CDR3 is TGTGCCAGCAGTTTCCCCAAACCCGAGGGTGCGGCTGAAGCTTTCTTT. It encodes CASSFPKPEGAAEAFF. The rearrangement joins TRBV12-3 or TRBV12-4 to TRBJ1-1; the D is unclear. Deletions cut 3 bases from V and 6 bases from J, with 20 bases between. CDR3 length: 16 residues.

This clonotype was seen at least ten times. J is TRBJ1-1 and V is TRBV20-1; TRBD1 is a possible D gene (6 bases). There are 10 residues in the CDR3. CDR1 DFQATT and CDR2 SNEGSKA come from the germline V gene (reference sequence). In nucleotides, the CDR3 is TGCAGCCAGGGGATTCAGGAAGCTTTCTTT. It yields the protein CSQGIQEAFF.

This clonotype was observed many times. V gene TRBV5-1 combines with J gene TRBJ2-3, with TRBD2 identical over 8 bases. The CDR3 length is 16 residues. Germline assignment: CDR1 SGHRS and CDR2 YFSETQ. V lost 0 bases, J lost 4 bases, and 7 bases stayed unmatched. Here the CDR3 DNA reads TGCGCCAGCAGCTTGGTTCAGCGGGGGAGGGCAGATACGCAGTATTTT. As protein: CASSLVQRGRADTQYF.

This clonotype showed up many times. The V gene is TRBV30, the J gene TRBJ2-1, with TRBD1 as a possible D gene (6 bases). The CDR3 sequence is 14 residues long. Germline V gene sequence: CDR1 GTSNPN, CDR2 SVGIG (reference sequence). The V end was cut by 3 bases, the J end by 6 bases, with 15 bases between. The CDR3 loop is CAWRNRAGANEQFF. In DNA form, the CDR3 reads TGTGCCTGGAGAAATCGGGCAGGGGCCAATGAGCAGTTCTTC.

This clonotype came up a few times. The CDR3 spells CASSPLPNTDTQYF. The CDR3 DNA follows: TGTGCCAGCTCACCTCTTCCCAACACAGATACGCAGTATTTT. This chain uses TRBV18 with TRBJ2-3; D not resolved. Germline V CDR1 and CDR2: KGHSH, LQKENI. There are 14 residues in the CDR3. The V end lost 3 bases, the J end lost 2 bases, and 9 bases lay between the germline ends. Combining the CDR3 with reference TRBV18 and TRBJ2-3 gives the whole variable domain NAGVMQNPRHLVRRRGQEARLRCSPMKGHSHVYWYRQLPEEGLKFMVYLQKENIIDESGMPKERFSAEFPKEGPSILRIQQVVRGDSAAYFCASSPLPNTDTQYFGPGTRLTVL.

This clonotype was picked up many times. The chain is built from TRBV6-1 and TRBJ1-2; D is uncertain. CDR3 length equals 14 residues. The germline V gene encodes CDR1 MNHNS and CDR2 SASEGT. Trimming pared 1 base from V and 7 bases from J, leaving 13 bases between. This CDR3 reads CASSEDPAGGGYTF. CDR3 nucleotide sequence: TGTGCCAGCAGTGAAGATCCAGCCGGCGGTGGCTACACCTTC.

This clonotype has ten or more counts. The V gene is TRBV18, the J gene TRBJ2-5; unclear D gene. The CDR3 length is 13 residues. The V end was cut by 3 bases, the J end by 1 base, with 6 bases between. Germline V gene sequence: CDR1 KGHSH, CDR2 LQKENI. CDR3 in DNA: TGTGCCAGCTCACCCTCGGCCCAAGAGACCCAGTACTTC. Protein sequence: CASSPSAQETQYF.

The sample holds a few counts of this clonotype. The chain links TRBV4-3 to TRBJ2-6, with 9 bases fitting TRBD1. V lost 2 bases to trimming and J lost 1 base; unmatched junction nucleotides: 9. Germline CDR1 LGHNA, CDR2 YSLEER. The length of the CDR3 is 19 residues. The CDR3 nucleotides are TGCGCCAGCAGCCAACGCCGCACAGGGGGCGTATCTGGGGCCAACGTCCTGACTTTC. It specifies CASSQRRTGGVSGANVLTF.

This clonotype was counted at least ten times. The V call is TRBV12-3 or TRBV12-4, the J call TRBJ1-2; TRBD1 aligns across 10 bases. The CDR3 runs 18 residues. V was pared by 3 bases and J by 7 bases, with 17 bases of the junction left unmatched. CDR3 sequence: CASSLVVGQGSPTSGYTF. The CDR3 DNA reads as TGTGCCAGCAGTTTGGTTGTGGGACAGGGGTCCCCTACTTCTGGCTACACCTTC.

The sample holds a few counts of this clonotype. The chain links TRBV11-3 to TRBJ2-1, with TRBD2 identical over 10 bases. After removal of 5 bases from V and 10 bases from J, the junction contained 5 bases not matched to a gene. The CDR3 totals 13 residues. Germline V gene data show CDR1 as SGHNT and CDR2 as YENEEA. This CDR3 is CASSTSSGREQFF. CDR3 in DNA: TGTGCCAGCAGCACCAGTAGCGGGAGGGAGCAGTTCTTC.

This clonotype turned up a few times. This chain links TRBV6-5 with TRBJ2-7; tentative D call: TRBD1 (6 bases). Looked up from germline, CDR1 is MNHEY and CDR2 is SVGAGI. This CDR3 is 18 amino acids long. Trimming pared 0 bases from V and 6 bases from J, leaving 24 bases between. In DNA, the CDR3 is TGTGCCAGCAGTTACTCGGGCCCAGGGGCCGGGCGGACTTTCGAGCAGTACTTC. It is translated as CASSYSGPGAGRTFEQYF.

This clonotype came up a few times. CDR3 sequence reads: CASSLEGQEIQPQHF. In DNA, the CDR3 is TGCGCCAGCAGCTTGGAGGGACAGGAGATTCAGCCCCAGCATTTT. The V gene is TRBV5-1, the J gene TRBJ1-5; 8 nucleotides line up with TRBD1. The germline V gene has CDR1 SGHRS and CDR2 YFSETQ. The CDR3 has 15 amino acids. Germline trimming cut 0 bases from V and 6 bases from J; bases unmatched to any gene: 5.

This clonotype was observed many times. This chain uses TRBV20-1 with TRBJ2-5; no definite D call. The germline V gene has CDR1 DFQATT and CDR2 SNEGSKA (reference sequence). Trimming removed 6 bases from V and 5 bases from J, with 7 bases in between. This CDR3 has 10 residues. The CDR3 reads CSAQVETQYF. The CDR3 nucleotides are TGCAGTGCGCAGGTCGAGACCCAGTACTTC.

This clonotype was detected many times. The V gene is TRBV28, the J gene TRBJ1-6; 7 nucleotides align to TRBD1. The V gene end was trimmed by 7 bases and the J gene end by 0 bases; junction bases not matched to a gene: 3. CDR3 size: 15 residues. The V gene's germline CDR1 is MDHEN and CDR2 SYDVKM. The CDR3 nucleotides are TGTGCCAGCATACAGGGGCGCTCCTATAATTCACCCCTCCACTTT. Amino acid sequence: CASIQGRSYNSPLHF.

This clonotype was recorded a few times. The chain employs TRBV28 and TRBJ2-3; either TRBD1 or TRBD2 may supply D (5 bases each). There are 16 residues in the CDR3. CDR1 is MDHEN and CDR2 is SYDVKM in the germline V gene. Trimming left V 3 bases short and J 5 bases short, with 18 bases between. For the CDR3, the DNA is TGTGCCAGCAGTTTCGAGGGACCCCAACGAGGAGATACGCAGTATTTT. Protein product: CASSFEGPQRGDTQYF. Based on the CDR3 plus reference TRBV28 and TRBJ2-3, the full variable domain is DVKVTQSSRYLVKRTGEKVFLECVQDMDHENMFWYRQDPGLGLRLIYFSYDVKMKEKGDIPEGYSVSREKKERFSLILESASTNQTSMYLCASSFEGPQRGDTQYFGPGTRLTVL.

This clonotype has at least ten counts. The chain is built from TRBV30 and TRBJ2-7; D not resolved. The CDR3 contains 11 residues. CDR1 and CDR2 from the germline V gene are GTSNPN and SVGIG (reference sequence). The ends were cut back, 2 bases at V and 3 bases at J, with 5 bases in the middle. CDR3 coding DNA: TGTGCCTGGAGTCCAGACTACGAGCAGTACTTC. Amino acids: CAWSPDYEQYF.

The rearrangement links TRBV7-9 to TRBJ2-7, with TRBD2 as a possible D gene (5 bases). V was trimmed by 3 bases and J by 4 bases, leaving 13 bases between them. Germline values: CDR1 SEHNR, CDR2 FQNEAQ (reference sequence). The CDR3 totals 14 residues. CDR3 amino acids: CASSLGNAGYEQYF. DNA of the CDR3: TGTGCCAGCAGCTTGGGAAACGCGGGTTACGAGCAGTACTTC.

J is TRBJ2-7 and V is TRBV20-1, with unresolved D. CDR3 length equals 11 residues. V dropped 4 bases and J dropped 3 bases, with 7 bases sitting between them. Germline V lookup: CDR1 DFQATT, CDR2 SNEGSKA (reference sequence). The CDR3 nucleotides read TGCAGTGCTAAAAGCGACTACGAGCAGTACTTC. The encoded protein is CSAKSDYEQYF.

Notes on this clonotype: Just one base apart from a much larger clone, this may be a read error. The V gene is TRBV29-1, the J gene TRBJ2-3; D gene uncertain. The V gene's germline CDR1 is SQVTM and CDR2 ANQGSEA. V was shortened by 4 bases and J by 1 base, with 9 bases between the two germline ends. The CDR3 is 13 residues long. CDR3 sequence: CSVVLVRTDTQYF. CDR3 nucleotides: TGCAGCGTTGTTCTGGTGCGCACAGATACGCAGTATTTT.

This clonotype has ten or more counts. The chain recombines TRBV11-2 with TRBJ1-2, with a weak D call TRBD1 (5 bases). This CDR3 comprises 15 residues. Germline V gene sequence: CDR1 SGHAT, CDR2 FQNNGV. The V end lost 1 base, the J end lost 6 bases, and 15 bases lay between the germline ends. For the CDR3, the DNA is TGTGCCAGCAGCTTAGGCAGGGCAGGGCCGGATGGCTACACCTTC. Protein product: CASSLGRAGPDGYTF.

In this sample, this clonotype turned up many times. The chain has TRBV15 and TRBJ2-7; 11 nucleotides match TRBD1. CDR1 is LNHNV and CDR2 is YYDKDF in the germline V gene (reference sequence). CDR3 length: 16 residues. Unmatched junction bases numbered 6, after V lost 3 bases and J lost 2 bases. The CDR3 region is CATSREPGQGAYEQYF. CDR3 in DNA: TGTGCCACCAGCAGGGAGCCGGGACAGGGGGCCTACGAGCAGTACTTC. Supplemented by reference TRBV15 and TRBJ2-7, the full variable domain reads DAMVIQNPRYQVTQFGKPVTLSCSQTLNHNVMYWYQQKSSQAPKLLFHYYDKDFNNEADTPDNFQSRRPNTSFCFLDIRSPGLGDTAMYLCATSREPGQGAYEQYFGPGTRLTVT.